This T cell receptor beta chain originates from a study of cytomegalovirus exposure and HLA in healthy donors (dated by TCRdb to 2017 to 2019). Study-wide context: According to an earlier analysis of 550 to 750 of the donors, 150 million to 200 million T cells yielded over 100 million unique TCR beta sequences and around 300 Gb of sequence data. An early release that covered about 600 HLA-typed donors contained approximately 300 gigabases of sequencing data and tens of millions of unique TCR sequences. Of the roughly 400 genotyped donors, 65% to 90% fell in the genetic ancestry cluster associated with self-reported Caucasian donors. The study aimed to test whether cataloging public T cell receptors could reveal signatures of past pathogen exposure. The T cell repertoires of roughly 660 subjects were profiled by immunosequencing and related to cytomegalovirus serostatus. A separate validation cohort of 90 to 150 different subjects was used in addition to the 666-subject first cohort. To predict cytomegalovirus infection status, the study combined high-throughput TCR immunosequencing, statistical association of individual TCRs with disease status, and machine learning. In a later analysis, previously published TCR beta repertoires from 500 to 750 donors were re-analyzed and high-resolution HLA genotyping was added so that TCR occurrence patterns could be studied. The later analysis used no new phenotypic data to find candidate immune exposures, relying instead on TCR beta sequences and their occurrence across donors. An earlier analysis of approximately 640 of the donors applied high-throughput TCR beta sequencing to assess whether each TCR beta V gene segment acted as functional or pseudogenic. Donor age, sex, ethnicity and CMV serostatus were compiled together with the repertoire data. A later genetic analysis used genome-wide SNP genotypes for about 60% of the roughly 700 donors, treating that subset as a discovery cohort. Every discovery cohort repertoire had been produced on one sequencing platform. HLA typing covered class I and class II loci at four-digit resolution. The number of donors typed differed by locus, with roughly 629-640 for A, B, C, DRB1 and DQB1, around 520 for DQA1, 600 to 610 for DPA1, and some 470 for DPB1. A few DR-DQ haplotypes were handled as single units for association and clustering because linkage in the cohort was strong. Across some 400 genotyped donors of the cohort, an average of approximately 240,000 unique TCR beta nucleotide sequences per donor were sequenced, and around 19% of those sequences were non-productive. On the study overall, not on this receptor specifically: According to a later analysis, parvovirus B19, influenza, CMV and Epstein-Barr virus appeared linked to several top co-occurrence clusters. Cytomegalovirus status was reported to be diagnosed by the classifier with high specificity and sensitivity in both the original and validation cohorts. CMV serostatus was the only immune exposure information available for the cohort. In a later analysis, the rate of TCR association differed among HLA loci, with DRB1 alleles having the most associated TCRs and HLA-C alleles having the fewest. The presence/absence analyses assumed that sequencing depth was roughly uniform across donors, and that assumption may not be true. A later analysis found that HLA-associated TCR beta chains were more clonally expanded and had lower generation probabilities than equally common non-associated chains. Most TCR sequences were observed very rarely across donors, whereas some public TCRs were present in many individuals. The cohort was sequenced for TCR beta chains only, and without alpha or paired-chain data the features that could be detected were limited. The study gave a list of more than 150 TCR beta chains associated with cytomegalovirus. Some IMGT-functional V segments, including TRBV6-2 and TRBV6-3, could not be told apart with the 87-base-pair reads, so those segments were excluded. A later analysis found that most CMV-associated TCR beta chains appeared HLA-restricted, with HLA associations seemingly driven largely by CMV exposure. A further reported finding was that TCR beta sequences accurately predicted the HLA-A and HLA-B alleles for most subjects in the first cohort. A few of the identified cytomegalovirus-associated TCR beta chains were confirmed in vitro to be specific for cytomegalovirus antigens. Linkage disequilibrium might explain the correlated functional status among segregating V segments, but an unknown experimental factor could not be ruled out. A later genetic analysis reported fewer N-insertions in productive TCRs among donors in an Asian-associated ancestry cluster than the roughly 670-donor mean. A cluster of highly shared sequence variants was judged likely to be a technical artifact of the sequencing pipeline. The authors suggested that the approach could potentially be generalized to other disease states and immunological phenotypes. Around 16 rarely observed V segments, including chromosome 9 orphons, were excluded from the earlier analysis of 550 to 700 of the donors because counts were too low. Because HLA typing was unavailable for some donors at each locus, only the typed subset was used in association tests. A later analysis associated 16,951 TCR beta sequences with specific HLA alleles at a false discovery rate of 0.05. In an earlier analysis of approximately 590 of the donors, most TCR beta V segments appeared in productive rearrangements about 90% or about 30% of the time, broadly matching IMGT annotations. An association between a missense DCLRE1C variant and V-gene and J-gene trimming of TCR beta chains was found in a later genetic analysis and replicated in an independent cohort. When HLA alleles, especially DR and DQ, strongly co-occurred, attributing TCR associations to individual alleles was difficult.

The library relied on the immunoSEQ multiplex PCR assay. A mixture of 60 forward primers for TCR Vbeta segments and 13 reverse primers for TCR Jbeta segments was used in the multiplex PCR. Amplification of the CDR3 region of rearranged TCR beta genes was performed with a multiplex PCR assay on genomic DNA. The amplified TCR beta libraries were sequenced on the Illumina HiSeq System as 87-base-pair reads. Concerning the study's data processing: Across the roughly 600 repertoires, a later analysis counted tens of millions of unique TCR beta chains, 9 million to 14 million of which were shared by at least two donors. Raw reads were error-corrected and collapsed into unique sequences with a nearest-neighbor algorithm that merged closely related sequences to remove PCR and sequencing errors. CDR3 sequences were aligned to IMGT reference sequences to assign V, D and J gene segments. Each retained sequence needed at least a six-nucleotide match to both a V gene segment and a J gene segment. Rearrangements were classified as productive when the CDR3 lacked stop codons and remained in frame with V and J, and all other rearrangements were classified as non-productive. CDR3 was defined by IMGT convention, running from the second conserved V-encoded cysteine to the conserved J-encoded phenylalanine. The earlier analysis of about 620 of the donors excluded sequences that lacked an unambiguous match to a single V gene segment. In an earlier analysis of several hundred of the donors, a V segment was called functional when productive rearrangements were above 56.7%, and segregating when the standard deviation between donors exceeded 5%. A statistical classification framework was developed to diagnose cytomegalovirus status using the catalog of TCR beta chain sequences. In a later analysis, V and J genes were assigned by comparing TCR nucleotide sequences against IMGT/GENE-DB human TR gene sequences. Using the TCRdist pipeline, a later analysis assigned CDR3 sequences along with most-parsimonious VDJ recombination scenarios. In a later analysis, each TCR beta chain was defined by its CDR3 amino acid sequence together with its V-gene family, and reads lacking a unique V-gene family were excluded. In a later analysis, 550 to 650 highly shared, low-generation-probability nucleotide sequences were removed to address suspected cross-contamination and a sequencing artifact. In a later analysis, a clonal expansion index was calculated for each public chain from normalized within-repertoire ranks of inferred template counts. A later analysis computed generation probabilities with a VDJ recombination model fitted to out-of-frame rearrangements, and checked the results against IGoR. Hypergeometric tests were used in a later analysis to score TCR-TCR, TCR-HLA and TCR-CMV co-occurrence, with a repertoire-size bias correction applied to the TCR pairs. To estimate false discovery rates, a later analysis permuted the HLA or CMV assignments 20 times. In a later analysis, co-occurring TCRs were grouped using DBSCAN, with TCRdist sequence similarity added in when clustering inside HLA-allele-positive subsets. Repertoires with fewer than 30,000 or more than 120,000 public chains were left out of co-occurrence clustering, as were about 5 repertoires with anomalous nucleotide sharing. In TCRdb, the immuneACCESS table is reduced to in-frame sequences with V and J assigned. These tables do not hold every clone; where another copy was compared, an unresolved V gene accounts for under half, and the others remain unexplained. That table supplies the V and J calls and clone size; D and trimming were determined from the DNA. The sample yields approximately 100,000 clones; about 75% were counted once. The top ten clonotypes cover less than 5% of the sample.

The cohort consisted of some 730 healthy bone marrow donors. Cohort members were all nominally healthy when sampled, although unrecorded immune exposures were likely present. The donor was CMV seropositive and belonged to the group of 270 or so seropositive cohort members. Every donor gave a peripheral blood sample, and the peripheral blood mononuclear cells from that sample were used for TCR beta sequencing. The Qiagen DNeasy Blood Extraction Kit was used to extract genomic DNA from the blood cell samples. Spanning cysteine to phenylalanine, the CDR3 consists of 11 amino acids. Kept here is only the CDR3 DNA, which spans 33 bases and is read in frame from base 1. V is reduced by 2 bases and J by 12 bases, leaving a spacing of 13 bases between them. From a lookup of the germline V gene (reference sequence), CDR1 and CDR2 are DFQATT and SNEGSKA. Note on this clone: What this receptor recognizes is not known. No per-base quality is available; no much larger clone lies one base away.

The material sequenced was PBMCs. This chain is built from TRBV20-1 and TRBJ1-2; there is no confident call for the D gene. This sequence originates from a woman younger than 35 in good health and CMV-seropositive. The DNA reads TGCAGTGCTAGATCGGCAGAGGTCCACACCTTC. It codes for CSARSAEVHTF.